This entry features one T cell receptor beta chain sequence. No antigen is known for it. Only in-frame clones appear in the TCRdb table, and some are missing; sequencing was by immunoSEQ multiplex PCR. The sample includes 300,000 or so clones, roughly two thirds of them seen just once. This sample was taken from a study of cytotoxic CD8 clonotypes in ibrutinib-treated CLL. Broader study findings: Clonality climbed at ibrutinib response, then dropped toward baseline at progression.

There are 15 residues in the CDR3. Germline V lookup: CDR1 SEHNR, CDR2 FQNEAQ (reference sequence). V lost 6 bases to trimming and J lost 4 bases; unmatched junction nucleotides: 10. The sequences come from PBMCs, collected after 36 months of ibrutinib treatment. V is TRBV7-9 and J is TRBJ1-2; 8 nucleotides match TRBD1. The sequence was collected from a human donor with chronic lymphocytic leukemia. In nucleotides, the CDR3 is TGTGCCAGCAGTCAGGGGGCGGCGGTAGGCTATGGCTACACCTTC. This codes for CASSQGAAVGYGYTF.